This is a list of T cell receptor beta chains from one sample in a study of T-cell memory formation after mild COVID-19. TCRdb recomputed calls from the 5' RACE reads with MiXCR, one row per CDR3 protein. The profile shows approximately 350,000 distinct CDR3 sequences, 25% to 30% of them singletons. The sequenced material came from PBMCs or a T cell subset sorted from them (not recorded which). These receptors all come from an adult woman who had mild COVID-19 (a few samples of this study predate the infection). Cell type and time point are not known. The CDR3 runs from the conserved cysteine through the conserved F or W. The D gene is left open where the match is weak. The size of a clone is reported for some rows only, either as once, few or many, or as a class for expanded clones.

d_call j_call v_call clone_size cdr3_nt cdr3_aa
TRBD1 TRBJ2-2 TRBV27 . TGTGCCAGCACCAGATGGACAGGGGGCATCGGGGAGCTGTTTTTT CASTRWTGGIGELFF
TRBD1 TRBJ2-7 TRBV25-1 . TGTGCCAGCAGTGAAACGGACAGGCTGGAGGAGCAGTACTTC CASSETDRLEEQYF
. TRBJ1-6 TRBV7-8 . TGTGCCAGCAGCCCACTAGGGTGGGGTAATTCACCCCTCCACTTT CASSPLGWGNSPLHF
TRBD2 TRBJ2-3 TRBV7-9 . TGTGCCAGCAGCAACGAACTAGCGTCGTTAACAGATACGCAGTATTTT CASSNELASLTDTQYF
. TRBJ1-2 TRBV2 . TGTGCCAGCAGTTACAGTAATCAGGGGAGGTATGGCTACACCTTC CASSYSNQGRYGYTF
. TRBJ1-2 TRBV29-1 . TGCAGCGTTGGGGGCAACCCCGACTATGGCTACACCTTC CSVGGNPDYGYTF
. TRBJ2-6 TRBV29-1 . TGCAGCGTTCGGGACACGATCCCTGCCTCTGGGGCCAACGTCCTGACTTTC CSVRDTIPASGANVLTF
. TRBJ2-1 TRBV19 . TGTGCCACTGCGGACAGAGTCACACCCTCCTACAATGAGCAGTTCTTC CATADRVTPSYNEQFF
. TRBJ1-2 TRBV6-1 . TGTGCCAGCAGTGGAGGTGGAGGGAACTCCCATGGCTACACCTTC CASSGGGGNSHGYTF
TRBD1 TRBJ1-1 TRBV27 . TGTGCCAGCAGTCCTTGGCGCGGGGCAGGGGGAACTGAAGCTTTCTTT CASSPWRGAGGTEAFF
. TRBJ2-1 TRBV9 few TGTGCCAGCAGCGGGGGGACTGACAATGAGCAGTTCTTC CASSGGTDNEQFF
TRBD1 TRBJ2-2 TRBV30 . TGTGCCTGGAGTCCAGACAGGGGGGTGAGGTTGTCCGGGGAGCTGTTTTTT CAWSPDRGVRLSGELFF